Given below is one T cell receptor (beta chain) in context. Its antigen is unidentified. These data are taken from a study of cytomegalovirus exposure and HLA in healthy donors. Study observations and caveats: Some segments of the V type, notably TRBV6-2 and TRBV6-3, were excluded as indistinguishable. Presence/absence analyses took donor sequencing depth as roughly uniform.

Per the germline V gene, CDR1 is SGHAT and CDR2 is FQNNGV. Trimming shortened V by 5 bases and J by 4 bases, and 21 bases separated the two germline ends. The CDR3 spans 16 residues. Healthy bone marrow donors made up the donor group. With 60 Vbeta and 13 Jbeta primers, the PCR was carried out. Profiling relied on immunoSEQ multiplex PCR, and the TCRdb table lists in-frame clones only, not all of them. The sample contains under 150,000 clones, around 78% of which appear only once. The clonotype was recovered from a woman aged 18-30 years in good health and CMV-seronegative. The source material was PBMCs. The gene calls are TRBV11-2 and TRBJ2-7; maybe TRBD2 (6 bases). The CDR3 loop is CASSPTPRREIYEQYF. The CDR3 bases are TGTGCCAGCAGCCCCACCCCGCGGCGGGAAATTTACGAGCAGTACTTC.